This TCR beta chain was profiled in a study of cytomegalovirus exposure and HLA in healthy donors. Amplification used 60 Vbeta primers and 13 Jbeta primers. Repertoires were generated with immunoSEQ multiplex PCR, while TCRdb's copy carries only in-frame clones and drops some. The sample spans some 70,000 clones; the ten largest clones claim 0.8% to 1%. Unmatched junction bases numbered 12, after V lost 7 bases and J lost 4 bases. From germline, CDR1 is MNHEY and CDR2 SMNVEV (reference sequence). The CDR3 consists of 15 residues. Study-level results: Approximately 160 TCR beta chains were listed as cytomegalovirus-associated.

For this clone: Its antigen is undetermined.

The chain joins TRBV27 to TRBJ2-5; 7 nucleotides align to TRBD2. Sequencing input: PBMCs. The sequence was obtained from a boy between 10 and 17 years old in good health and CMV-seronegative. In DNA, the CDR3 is TGTGCCAGCACTCCCAACGGACTAGTGGCAGAGACCCAGTACTTC. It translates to CASTPNGLVAETQYF.